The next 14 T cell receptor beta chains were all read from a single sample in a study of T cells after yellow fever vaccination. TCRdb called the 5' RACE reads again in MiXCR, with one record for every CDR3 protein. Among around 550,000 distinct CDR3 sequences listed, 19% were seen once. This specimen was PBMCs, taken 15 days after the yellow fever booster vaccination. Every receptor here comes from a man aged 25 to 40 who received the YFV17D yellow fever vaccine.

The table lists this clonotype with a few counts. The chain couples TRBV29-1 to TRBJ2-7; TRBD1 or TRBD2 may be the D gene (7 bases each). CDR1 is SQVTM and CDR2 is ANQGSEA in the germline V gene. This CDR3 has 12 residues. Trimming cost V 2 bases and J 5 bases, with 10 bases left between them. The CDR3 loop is CSVEQGGDEQYF. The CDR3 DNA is TGCAGCGTTGAACAGGGGGGGGACGAGCAGTACTTC.

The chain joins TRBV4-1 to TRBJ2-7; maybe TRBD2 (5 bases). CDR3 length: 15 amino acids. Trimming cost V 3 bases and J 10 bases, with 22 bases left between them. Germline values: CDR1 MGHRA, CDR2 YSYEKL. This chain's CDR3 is CASSQVSGLPSGQYF. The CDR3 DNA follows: TGCGCCAGCAGCCAGGTGTCGGGGTTGCCCTCCGGACAGTACTTC.

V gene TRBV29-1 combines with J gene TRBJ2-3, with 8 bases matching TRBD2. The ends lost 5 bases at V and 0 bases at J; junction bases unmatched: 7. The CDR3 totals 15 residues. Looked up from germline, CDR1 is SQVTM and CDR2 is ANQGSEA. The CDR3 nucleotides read TGCAGCGTTCAGCGGGAGTGGGATAGCACAGATACGCAGTATTTT. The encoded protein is CSVQREWDSTDTQYF.

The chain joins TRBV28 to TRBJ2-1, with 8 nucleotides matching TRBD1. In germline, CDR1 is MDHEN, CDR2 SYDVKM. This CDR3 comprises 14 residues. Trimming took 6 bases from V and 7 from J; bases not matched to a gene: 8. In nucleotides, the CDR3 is TGTGCCAGCAGCGCAGGGGGCCCAGGGAATGAGCAGTTCTTC. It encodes CASSAGGPGNEQFF.

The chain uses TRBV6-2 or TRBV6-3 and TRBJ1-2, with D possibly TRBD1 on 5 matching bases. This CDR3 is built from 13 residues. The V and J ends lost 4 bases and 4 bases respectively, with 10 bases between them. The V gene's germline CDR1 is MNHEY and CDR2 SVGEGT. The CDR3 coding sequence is TGTGCCAGCAGTTCGTCGGGGGGCTATGGCTACACCTTC. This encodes CASSSSGGYGYTF.

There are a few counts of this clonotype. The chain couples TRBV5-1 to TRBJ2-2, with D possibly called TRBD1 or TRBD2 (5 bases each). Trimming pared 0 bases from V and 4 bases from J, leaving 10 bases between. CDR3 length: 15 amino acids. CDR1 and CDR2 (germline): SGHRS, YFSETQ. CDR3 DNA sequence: TGCGCCAGCAGCTTGGTCGCGAGGGGCACCGGGGAGCTGTTTTTT. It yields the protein CASSLVARGTGELFF. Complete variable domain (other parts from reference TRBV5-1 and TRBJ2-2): KAGVTQTPRYLIKTRGQQVTLSCSPISGHRSVSWYQQTPGQGLQFLFEYFSETQRNKGNFPGRFSGRQFSNSRSEMNVSTLELGDSALYLCASSLVARGTGELFFGEGSRLTVL.

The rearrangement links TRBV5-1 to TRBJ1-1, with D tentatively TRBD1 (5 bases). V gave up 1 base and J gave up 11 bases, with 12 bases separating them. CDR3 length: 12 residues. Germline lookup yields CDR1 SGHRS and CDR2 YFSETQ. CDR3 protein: CASSLRGTEAFF. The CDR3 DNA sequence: TGCGCCAGCAGCTTGCGGGGGACGGAGGCTTTCTTT.

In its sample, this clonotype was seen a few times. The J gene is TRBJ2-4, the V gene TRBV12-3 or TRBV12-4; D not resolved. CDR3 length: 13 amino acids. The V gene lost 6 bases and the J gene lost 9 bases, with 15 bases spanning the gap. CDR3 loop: CASSLTISGIQYF. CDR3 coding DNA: TGTGCCAGCAGCCTCACGATATCGGGCATTCAGTACTTC.

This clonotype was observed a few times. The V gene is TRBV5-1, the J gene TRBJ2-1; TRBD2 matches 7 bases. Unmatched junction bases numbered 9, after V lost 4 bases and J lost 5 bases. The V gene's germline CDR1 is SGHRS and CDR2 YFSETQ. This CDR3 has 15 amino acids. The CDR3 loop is CASSPFPSGDNEQFF. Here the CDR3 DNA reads TGCGCCAGCAGCCCCTTTCCTAGCGGCGACAATGAGCAGTTCTTC.

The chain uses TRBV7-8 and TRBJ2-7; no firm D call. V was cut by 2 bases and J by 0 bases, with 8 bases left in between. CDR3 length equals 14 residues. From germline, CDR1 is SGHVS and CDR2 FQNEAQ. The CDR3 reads CASSLMRSSYEQYF. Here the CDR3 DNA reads TGTGCCAGCAGCTTAATGCGAAGCTCCTACGAGCAGTACTTC.

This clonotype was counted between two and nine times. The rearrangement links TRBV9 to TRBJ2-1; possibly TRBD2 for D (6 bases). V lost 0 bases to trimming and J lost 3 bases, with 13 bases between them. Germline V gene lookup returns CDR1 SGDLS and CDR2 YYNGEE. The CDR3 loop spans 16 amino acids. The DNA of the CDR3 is TGTGCCAGCAGCGTAGAGGGAGGTGCCTACTACAATGAGCAGTTCTTC. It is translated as CASSVEGGAYYNEQFF.

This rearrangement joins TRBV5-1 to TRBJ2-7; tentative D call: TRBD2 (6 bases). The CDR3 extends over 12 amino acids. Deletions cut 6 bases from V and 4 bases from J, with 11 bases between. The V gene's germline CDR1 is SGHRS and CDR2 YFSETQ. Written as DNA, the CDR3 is TGCGCCAGCAAGGACGGGGGTTACGAGCAGTACTTC. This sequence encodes CASKDGGYEQYF.

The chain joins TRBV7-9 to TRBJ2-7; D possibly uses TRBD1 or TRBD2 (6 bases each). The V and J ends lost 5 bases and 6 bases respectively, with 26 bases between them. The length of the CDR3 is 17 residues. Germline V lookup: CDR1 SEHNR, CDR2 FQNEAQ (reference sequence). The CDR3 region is CASSPGGHSIGAGEQYF. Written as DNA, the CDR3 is TGTGCCAGCAGCCCCGGGGGACATTCAATTGGCGCAGGCGAGCAGTACTTC.

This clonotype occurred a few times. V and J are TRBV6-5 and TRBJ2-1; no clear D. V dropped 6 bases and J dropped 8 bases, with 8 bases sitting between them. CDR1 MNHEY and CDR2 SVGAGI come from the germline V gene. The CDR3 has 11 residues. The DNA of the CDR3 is TGTGCCAGCAGGTCGAATGATGAGCAGTTCTTC. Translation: CASRSNDEQFF.